This entry concerns a single TCR beta chain. Its specificity is unknown. Unstimulated Tregs (CD4+CD25+CD127-) and CD4+CD25- non-Tregs were sorted from PBMCs. The sample is drawn from a study of Tregs in tolerant kidney transplant recipients. Regarding the study as a whole: This study did not directly address biological reproducibility.

Libraries were prepared by immunoSEQ multiplex PCR; TCRdb keeps only in-frame clonotypes and omits some of them. This sample has 110,000 or so clones, with around nine tenths found just once. CDR3 length: 13 residues. The ends were cut back, 3 bases at V and 5 bases at J, with 11 bases in the middle. Looked up from germline, CDR1 is ENHRY and CDR2 is SYGVKD. This sequence was found in a human donor in good health. Specimen: CD4+ T cells from blood. The chain combines TRBV10-3 with TRBJ2-7, with D tentatively TRBD2 (6 bases). For the CDR3, the DNA is TGTGCCATCAGTGAAGGACTATTCCACGAGCAGTACTTC. Translating gives CAISEGLFHEQYF.